This T cell receptor beta chain is from a study of blood T cell repertoires in COVID-19 (dated by TCRdb to 2020 to 2022). Describing the broader study: ImmuneRACE Cohort 3 recovered participants were defined by two consecutive negative NP/OP PCR tests, healthcare professional clearance, or symptom resolution. Deeply sampled blood TCRbeta repertoires from subjects exposed to, actively infected with, or recovered from COVID-19 were included in the dataset. Where available, HLA class I and class II types were obtained from metadata supplied by the sample provider rather than from assay-based typing. Sample metadata almost always included a de-identified subject ID, COVID-19 status, age in years and sex. The collaborator samples originated in the United States, Italy and Spain and spanned the acute and convalescent phases of COVID-19. The repertoires were released in a freely available public database meant as a resource for research on the immune response to SARS-CoV-2. The samples were drawn from two sources: the first 160 participants of the ongoing ImmuneRACE study, and 950 to 1,500 subjects contributed by 6 global collaborators. The material from the prospective study consisted of cDNA or gDNA derived from T cells, B-cell-depleted T cells, or PBMCs.

The immunoSEQ Assay, a bias-controlled multiplex PCR, was used to amplify TCRbeta CDR3 regions from genomic DNA. On the authors' methods: The number of nucleated cells in each sample was estimated by amplification of reference gene primers within the assay. To quantify the absolute abundance of each unique TCRbeta CDR3 rearrangement, sequence reads were collapsed and filtered. For each sample, productive Simpson clonality was calculated by taking the square root of Simpson's diversity index across productive rearrangements. TCRdb limited this immuneACCESS table to in-frame rearrangements with V and J called. A share of clones is missing; checked studies link under half to unresolved V genes, and the rest is unexplained. D and trimming were read from the DNA, whereas the V and J calls and clone size are those reported in that table. This sample has more than 300,000 clones in its table, and 70% to 90% of those were observed once. The top ten hold 1.5% to 2% of the sample.

Concerning this clone itself: Its antigen is unknown. No clone much larger than this one lies a single base away; base qualities are absent.

Participants in the prospective study were aged about 18 to 89 years, lived in 20 to 25 United States geographic areas, and enrolled through a virtual design. In the prospective study, cohorts were assigned on the basis of participant-reported clinical history obtained from a screening survey and a study questionnaire. Each participant in the prospective study had whole blood, serum and a nasopharyngeal or oropharyngeal swab collected by mobile phlebotomists. Over a roughly 2-month period, participants in the prospective study had the option of providing additional blood draws and questionnaires. Prospective study blood samples were shipped either frozen or at room temperature before DNA extraction. General study outcomes and caveats: How much clinical and demographic metadata was included differed by source and by participant, and the metadata was provided uncurated.

Via the germline V gene, CDR1 is MNHEY and CDR2 SVGAGI. The CDR3 starts with the cysteine, ends with the phenylalanine, and has 13 residues. Of all the DNA, just the CDR3 is kept, 39 bases in frame from base 1. V is pared back by 6 bases and J by 4 bases, with 12 bases lying between the germline termini. The chain couples TRBV6-5 to TRBJ1-2, with no confident D gene call. Sequenced input: PBMCs or T cells enriched from blood (not recorded which). The TCR sequence derives from a man aged 35-49 years in a cohort exposed to, infected with or recovered from COVID-19 (not recorded which). This receptor carries the CDR3 CASSSTELYGYTF. The DNA is TGTGCCAGCAGCTCCACAGAACTCTATGGCTACACCTTC.